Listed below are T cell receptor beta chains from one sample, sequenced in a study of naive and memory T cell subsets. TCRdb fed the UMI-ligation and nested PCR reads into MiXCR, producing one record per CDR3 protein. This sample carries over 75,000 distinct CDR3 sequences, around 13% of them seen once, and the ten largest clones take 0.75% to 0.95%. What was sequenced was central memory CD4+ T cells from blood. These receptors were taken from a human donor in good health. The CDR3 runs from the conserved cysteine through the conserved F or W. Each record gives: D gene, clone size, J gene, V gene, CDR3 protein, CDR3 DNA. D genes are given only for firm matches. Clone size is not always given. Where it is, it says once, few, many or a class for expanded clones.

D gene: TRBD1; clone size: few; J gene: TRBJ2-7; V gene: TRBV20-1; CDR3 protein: CSAPGQGSGEQYF; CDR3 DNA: TGCAGTGCCCCGGGACAGGGGAGTGGGGAGCAGTACTTC
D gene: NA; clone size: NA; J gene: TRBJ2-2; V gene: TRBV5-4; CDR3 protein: CASSIGTQSGELFF; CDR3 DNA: TGTGCCAGCAGCATAGGGACTCAATCCGGGGAGCTGTTTTTT
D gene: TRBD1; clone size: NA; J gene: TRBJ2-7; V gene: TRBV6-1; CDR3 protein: CASSVAGGPYEQYF; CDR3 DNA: TGTGCCAGCAGTGTTGCAGGGGGCCCCTACGAGCAGTACTTC
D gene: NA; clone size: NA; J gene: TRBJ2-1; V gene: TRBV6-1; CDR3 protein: CASSLSSAGSYNEQFF; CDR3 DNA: TGTGCCAGCAGTCTGTCCTCGGCGGGGTCCTACAATGAGCAGTTCTTC
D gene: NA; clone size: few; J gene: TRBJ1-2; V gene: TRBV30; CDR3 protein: CAWSGPREGIYGYTF; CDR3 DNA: TGTGCCTGGAGTGGCCCCAGGGAGGGGATCTATGGCTACACCTTC
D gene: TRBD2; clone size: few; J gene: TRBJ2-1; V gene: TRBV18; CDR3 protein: CASSPREAVDNEQFF; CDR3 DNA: TGTGCCAGCTCACCGCGGGAGGCCGTAGACAATGAGCAGTTCTTC
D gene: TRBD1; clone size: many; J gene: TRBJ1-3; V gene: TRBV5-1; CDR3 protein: CASSSDRVGNTIYF; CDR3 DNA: TGCGCCAGCAGCTCAGACAGGGTTGGAAACACCATATATTTT
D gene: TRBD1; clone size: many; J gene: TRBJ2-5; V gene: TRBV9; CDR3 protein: CASSPGQGAPETQYF; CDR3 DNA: TGTGCCAGCAGCCCCGGACAGGGTGCACCGGAGACCCAGTACTTC
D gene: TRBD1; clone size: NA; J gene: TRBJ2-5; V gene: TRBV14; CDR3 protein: CASGILSTGEETQYF; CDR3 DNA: TGTGCCAGCGGCATCCTGTCTACAGGGGAAGAGACCCAGTACTTC
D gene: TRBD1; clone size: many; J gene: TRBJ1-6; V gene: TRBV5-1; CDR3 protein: CASSLWGTESYNSPLHF; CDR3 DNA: TGCGCCAGCAGCTTGTGGGGGACAGAATCCTATAATTCACCCCTCCACTTT
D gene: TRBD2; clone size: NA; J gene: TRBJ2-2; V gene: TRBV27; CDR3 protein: CASRYYSGRNTGELFF; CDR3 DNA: TGTGCCAGCAGATACTACAGCGGGAGGAACACCGGGGAGCTGTTTTTT
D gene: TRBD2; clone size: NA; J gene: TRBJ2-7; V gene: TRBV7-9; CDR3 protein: CASSYPAGAGAYEQYF; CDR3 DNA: TGTGCCAGCAGCTACCCCGCCGGGGCGGGAGCCTACGAGCAGTACTTC
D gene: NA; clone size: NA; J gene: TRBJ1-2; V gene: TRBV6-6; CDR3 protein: CASSLQVNYGYTF; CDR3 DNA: TGTGCCAGCAGTCTACAGGTTAACTATGGCTACACCTTC
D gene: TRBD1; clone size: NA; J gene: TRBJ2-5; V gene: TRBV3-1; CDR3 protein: CASSLNRGKTQYF; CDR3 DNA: TGTGCCAGCAGCCTAAACAGGGGGAAGACCCAGTACTTC
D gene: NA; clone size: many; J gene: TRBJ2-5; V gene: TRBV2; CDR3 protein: CASSGQETQYF; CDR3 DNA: TGTGCCAGCAGCGGACAAGAGACCCAGTACTTC
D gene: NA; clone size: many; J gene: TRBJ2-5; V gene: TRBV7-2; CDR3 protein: CASSPRMGEETQYF; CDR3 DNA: TGTGCCAGCAGCCCAAGGATGGGGGAAGAGACCCAGTACTTC
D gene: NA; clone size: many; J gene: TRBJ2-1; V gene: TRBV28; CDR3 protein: CASTRRSEQFF; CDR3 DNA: TGTGCCAGCACCCGACGATCTGAGCAGTTCTTC
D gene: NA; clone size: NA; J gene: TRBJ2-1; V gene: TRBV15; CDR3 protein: CATSSGTRYNEQFF; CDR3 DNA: TGTGCCACCAGCAGCGGGACACGCTACAATGAGCAGTTCTTC
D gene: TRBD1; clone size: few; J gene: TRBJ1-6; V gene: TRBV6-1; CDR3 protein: CASTDRENSPLHF; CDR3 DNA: TGTGCCAGCACAGACAGGGAAAATTCACCCCTCCACTTT
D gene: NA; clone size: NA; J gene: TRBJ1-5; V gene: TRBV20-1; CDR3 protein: CSARPARDGINQPQHF; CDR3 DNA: TGCAGTGCCCGACCCGCCAGAGACGGAATCAATCAGCCCCAGCATTTT
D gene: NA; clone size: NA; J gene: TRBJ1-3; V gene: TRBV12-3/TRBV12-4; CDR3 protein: CASSLQWAGNTIYF; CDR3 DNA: TGTGCCAGCAGTCTCCAGTGGGCCGGAAACACCATATATTTT
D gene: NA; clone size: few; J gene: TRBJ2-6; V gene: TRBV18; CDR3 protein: CASSPGIGSFGANVLTF; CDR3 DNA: TGTGCCAGCTCACCCGGGATCGGATCATTTGGGGCCAACGTCCTGACTTTC
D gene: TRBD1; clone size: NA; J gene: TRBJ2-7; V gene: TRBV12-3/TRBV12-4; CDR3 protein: CASSLHRDRGLGEQYF; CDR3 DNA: TGTGCCAGCAGTCTACACCGGGACAGGGGTCTAGGTGAGCAGTACTTC
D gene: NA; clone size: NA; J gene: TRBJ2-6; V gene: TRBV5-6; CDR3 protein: CASSDRHRVSGANVLTF; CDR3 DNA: TGTGCCAGCAGCGACCGACACAGAGTCTCTGGGGCCAACGTCCTGACTTTC
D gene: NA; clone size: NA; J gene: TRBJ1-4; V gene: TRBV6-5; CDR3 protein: CASSSRGTPAGEKLFF; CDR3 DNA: TGTGCCAGCAGTTCCCGCGGGACACCCGCAGGGGAAAAACTGTTTTTT
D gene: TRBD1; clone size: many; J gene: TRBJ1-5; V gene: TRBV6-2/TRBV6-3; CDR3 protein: CASRTRDRLNQPQHF; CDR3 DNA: TGTGCCAGCAGAACCCGGGACAGACTTAATCAGCCCCAGCATTTT
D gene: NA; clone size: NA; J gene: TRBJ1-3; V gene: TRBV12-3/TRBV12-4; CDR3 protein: CASSLDGKSGNTIYF; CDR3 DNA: TGTGCCAGCAGTTTGGATGGGAAATCTGGAAACACCATATATTTT
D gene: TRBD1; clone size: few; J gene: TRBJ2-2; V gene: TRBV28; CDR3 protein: CASSSTGGLPGELFF; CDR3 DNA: TGTGCCAGCAGTTCGACAGGGGGCCTCCCCGGGGAGCTGTTTTTT
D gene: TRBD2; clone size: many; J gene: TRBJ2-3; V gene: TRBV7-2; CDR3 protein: CASSLLPGLETDTQYF; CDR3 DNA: TGTGCCAGCAGCCTGCTACCGGGACTAGAGACAGATACGCAGTATTTT
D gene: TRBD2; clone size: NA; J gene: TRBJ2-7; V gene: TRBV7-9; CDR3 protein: CASSPGTSVYYEQYF; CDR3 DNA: TGTGCCAGCAGCCCGGGGACTAGCGTATACTACGAGCAGTACTTC
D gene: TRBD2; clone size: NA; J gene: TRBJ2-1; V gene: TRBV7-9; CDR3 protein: CASSSRPGTSHNEQFF; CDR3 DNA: TGTGCCAGCAGCTCCAGACCCGGGACTAGTCACAATGAGCAGTTCTTC
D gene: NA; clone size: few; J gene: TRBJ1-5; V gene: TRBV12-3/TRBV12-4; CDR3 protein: CASSQQTGSNQPQHF; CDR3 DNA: TGTGCCAGCAGTCAACAGACAGGCTCCAATCAGCCCCAGCATTTT
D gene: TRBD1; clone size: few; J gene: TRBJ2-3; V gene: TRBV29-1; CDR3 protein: CSVEGVAGGIADTQYF; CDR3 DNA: TGCAGCGTTGAAGGGGTAGCAGGGGGCATTGCAGATACGCAGTATTTT
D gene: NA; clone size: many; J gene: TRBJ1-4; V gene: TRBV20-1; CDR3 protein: CSAKKVEKLFF; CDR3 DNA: TGCAGTGCTAAAAAGGTTGAAAAACTGTTTTTT
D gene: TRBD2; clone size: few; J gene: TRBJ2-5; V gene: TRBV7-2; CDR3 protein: CASSYRGGEETQYF; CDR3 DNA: TGTGCCAGCAGCTACCGGGGGGGTGAGGAGACCCAGTACTTC
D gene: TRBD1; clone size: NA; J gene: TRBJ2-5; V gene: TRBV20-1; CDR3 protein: CSSQGQKETQYF; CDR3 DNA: TGCAGCTCACAGGGACAGAAAGAGACCCAGTACTTC
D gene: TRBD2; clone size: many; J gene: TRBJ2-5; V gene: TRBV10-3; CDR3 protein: CAISATSGAQETQYF; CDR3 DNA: TGTGCCATCAGTGCAACTAGCGGGGCCCAAGAGACCCAGTACTTC
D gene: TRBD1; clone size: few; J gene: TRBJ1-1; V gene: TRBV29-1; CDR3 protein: CSVVEGAANTEAFF; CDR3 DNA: TGCAGCGTTGTGGAGGGGGCGGCGAACACTGAAGCTTTCTTT
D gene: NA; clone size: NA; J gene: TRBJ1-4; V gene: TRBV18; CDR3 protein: CASSPDTEKLFF; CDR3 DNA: TGTGCCAGCTCGCCAGACACCGAAAAACTGTTTTTT
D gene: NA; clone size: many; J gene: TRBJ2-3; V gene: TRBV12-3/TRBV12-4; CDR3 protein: CASSPESDTQYF; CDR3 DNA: TGTGCCAGCAGTCCCGAATCCGATACGCAGTATTTT